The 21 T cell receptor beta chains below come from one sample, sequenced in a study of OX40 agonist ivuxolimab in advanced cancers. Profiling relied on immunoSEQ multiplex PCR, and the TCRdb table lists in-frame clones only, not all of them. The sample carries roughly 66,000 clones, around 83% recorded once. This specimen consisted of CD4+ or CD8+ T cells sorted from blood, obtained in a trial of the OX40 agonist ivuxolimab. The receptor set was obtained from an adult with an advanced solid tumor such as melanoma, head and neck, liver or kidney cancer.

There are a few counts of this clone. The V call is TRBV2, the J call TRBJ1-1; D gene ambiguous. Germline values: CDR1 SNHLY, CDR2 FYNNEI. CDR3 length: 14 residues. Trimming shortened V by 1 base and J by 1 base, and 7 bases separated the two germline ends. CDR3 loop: CASSEVAGNTEAFF. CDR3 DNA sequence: TGTGCCAGCAGTGAAGTCGCGGGGAACACTGAAGCTTTCTTT.

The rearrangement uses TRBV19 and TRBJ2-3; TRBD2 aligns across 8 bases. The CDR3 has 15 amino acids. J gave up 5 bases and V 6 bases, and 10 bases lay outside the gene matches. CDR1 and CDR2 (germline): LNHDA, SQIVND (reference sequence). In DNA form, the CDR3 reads TGTGCCAGTAGCCCGGTATCAGCGGGAGAAGATACGCAGTATTTT. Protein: CASSPVSAGEDTQYF.

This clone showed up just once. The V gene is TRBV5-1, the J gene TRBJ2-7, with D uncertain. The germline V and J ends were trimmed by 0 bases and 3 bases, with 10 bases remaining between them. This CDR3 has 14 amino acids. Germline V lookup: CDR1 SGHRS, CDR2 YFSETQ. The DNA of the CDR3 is TGCGCCAGCAGCTTGGCCTTGTCGGGCTACGAGCAGTACTTC. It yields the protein CASSLALSGYEQYF.

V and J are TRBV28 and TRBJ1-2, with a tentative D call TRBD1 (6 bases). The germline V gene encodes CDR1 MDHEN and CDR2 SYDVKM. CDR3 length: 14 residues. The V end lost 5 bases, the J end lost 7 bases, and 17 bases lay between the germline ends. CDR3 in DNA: TGTGCCAGCAGTCTCCCGGGACAAAAGGGTGGCTACACCTTC. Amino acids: CASSLPGQKGGYTF.

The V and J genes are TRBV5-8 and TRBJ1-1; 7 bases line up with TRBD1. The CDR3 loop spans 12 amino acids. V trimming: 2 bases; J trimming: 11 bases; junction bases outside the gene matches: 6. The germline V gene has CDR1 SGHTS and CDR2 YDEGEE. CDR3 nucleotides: TGTGCCAGCAGCTTATTTACAGGGGACGCTTTCTTT. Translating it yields CASSLFTGDAFF.

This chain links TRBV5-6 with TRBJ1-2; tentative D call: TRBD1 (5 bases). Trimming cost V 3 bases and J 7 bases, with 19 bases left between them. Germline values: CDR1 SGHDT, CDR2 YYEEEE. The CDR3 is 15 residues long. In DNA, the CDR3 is TGTGCCAGCAGCTCGACGAACAGGTGGTTCGGTGGCTACACCTTC. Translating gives CASSSTNRWFGGYTF.

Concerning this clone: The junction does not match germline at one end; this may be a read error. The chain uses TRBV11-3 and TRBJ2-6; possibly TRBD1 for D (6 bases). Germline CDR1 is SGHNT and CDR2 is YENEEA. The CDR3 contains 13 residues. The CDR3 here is CASSLDPYRELAF. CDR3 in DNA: TGTGCCAGCAGCTTAGATCCTTACAGGGAATTGGCTTTC.

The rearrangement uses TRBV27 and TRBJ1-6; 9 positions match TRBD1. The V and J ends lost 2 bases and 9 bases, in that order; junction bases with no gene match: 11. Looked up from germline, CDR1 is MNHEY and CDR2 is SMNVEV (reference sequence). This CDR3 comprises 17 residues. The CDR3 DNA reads TGTGCCAGCAGTTTACAGAGACAGGGGGTTAACGGTTCACCCCTCCACTTT. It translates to CASSLQRQGVNGSPLHF.

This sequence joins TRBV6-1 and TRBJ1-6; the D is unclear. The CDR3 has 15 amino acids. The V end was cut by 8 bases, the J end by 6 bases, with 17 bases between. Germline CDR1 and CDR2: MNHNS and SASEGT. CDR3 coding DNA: TGTGCCAGCCAAATATCGCGAGTTTTTAATTCACCCCTCCACTTT. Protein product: CASQISRVFNSPLHF.

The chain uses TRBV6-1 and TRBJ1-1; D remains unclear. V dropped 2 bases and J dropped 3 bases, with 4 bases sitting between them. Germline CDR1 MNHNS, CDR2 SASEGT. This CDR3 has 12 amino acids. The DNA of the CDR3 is TGTGCCAGCAGTGAAACCTACACTGAAGCTTTCTTT. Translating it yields CASSETYTEAFF.

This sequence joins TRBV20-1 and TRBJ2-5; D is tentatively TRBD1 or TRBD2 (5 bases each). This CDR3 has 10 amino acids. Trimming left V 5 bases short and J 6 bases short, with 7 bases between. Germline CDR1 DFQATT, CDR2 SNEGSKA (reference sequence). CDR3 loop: CSAGGQTQYF. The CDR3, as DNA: TGCAGTGCTGGGGGTCAGACCCAGTACTTC.

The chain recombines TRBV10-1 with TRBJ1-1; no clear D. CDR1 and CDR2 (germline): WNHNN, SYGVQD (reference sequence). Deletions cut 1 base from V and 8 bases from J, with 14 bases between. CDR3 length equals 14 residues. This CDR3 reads CASSEFSSTSEAFF. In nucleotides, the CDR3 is TGCGCCAGCAGTGAGTTCTCTTCAACCTCGGAAGCTTTCTTT.

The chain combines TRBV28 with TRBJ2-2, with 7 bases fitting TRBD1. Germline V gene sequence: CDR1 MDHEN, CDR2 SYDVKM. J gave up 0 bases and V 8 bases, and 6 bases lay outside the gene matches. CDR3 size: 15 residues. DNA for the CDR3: TGTGCCAGCCAACGGGACAGCGCGAACACCGGGGAGCTGTTTTTT. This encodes CASQRDSANTGELFF. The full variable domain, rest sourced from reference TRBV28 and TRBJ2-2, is DVKVTQSSRYLVKRTGEKVFLECVQDMDHENMFWYRQDPGLGLRLIYFSYDVKMKEKGDIPEGYSVSREKKERFSLILESASTNQTSMYLCASQRDSANTGELFFGEGSRLTVL.

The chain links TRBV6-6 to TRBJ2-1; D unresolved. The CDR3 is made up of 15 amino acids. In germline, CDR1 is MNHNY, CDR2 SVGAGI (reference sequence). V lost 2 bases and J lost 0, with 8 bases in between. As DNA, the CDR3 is TGTGCCAGCAGTTACCTGACACCCTCCTACAATGAGCAGTTCTTC. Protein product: CASSYLTPSYNEQFF.

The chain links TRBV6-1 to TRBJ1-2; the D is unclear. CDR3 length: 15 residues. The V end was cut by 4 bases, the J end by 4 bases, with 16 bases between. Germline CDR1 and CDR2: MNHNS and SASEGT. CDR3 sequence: CASSVRTPAPYGYTF. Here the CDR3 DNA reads TGTGCCAGCAGTGTGCGGACGCCAGCTCCCTATGGCTACACCTTC.

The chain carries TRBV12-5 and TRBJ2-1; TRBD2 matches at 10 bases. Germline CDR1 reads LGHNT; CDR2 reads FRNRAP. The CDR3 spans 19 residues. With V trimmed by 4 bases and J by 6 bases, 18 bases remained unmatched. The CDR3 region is CASGSLGAGGPVGFNEQFF. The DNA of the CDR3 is TGTGCTAGTGGTTCCCTTGGAGCGGGAGGGCCTGTAGGGTTCAATGAGCAGTTCTTC.

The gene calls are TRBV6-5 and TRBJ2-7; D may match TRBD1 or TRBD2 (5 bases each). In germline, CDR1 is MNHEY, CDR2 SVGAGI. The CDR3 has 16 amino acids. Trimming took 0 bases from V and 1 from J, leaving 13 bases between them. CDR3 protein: CASSYSMRGRSYEQYF. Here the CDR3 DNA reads TGTGCCAGCAGTTACTCGATGAGGGGTCGATCCTACGAGCAGTACTTC.

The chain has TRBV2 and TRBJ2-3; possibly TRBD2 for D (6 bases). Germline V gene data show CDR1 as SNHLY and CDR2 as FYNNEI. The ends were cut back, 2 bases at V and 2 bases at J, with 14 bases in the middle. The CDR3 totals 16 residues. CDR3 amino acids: CASSESLGGPTDTQYF. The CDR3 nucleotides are TGTGCCAGCAGTGAATCCCTCGGGGGACCCACAGATACGCAGTATTTT.

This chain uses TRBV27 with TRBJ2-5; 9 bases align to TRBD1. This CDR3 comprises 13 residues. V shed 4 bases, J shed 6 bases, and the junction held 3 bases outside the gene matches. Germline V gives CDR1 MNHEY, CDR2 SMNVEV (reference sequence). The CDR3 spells CASSYRGRQTQYF. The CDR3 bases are TGTGCCAGCAGTTACAGGGGGCGGCAGACCCAGTACTTC.

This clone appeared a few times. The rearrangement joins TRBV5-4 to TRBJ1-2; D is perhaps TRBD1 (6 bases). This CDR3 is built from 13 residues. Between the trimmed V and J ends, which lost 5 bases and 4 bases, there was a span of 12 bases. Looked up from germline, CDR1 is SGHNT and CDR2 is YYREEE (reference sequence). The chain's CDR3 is CASSVGGAYGYTF. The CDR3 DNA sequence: TGTGCCAGCAGTGTGGGGGGCGCCTATGGCTACACCTTC.

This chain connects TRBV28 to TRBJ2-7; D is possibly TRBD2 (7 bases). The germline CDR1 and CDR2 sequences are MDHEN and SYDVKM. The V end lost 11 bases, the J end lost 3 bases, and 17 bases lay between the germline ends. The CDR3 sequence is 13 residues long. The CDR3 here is CAVGGGRNYEQYV. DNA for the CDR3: TGTGCCGTGGGAGGGGGGCGAAACTACGAGCAGTACGTC.